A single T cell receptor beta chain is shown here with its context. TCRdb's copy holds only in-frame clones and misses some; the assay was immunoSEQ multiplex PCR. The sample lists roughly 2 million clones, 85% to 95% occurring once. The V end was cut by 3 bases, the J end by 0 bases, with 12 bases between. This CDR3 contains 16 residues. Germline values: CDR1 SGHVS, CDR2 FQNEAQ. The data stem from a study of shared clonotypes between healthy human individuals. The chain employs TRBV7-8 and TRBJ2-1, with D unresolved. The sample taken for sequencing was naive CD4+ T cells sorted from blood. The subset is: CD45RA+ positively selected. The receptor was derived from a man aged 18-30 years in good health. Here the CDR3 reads CASSFTEDHSYNEQFF. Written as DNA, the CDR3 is TGTGCCAGCAGCTTCACAGAGGACCACTCCTACAATGAGCAGTTCTTC.